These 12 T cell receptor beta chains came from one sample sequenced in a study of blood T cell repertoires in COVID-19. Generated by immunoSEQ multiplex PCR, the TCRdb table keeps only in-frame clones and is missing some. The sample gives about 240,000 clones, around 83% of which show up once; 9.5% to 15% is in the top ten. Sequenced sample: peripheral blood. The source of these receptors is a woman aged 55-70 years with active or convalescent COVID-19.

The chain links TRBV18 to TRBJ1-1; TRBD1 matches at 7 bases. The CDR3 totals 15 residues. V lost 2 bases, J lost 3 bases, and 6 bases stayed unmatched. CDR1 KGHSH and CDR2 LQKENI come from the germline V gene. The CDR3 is CASSPDRVAYTEAFF. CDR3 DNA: TGTGCCAGCTCACCAGACAGGGTGGCGTACACTGAAGCTTTCTTT.

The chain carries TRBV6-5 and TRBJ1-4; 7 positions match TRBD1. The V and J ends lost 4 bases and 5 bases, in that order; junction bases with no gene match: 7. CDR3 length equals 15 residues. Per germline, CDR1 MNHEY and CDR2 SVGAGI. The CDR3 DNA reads TGTGCCAGCAGTTTGGGGGCAGGGGGGAATGAAAAACTGTTTTTT. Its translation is CASSLGAGGNEKLFF.

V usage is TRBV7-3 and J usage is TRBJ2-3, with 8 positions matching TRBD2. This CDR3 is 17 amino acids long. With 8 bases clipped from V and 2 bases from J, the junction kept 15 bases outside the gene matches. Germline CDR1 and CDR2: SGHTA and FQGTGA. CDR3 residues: CASPLRWRGADTDTQYF. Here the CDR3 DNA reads TGTGCCAGCCCTCTCCGTTGGCGGGGGGCTGACACAGATACGCAGTATTTT.

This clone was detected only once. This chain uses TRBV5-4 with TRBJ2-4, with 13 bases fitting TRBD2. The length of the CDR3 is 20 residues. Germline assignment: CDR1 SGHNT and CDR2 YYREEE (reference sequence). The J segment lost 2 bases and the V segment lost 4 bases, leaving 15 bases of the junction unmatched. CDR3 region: CASSPPVLAGGPLSKNIQYF. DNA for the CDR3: TGTGCCAGCAGCCCCCCTGTACTAGCGGGGGGGCCATTATCCAAAAACATTCAGTACTTC.

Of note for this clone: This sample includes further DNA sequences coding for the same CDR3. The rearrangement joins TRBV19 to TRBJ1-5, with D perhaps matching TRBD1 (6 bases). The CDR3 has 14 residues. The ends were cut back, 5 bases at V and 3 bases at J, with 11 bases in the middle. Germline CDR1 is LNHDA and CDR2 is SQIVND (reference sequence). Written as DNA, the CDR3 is TGTGCCAGTAGTCGCGGACAGCTCAATCAGCCCCAGCATTTT. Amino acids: CASSRGQLNQPQHF.

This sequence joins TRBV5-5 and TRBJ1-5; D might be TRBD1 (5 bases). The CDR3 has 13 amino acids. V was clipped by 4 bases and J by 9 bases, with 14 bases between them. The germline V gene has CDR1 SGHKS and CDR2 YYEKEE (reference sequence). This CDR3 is CASSILREGPQHF. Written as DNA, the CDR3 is TGTGCCAGCAGCATACTCAGGGAGGGGCCCCAGCATTTT.

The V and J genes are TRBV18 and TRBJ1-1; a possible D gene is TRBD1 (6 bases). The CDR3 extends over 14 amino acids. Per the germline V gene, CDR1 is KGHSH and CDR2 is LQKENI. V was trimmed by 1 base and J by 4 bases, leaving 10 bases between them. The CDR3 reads CASSPLGTTTEAFF. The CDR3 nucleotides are TGTGCCAGCTCACCACTAGGGACAACCACTGAAGCTTTCTTT.

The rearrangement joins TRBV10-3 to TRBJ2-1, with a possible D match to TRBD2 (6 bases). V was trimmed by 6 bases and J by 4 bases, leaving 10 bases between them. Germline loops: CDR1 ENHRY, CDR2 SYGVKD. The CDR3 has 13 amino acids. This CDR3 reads CAIRGSGYNEQFF. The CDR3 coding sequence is TGTGCCATCAGGGGAAGCGGGTACAATGAGCAGTTCTTC.

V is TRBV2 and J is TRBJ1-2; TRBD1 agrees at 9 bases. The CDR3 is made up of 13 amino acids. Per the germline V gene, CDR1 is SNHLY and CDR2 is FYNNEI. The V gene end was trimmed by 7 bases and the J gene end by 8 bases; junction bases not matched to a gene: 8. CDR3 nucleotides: TGTGCCAGCACCAAAGAACAGGGGGCGGGCTACACCTTC. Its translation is CASTKEQGAGYTF.

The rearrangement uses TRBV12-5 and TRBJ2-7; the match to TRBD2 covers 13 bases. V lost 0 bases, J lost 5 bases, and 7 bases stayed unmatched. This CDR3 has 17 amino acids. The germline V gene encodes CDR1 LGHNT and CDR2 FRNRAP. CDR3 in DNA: TGTGCTAGTGGTTTGGTACTAGCGGGGGGGCCCCCGCACGAGCAGTACTTC. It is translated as CASGLVLAGGPPHEQYF.

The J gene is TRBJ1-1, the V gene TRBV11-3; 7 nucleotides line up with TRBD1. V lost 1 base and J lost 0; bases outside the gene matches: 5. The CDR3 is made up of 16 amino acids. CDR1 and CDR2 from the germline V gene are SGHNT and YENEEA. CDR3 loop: CASSLVLQGLNTEAFF. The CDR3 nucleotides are TGTGCCAGCAGCTTAGTCCTACAGGGGTTGAACACTGAAGCTTTCTTT.

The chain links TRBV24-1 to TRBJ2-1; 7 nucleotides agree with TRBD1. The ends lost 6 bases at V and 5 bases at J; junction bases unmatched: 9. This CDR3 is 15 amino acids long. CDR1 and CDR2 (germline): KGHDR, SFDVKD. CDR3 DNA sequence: TGTGCCACCAGTCCCCGTGGCAGGGGGAACAATGAGCAGTTCTTC. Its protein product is CATSPRGRGNNEQFF.